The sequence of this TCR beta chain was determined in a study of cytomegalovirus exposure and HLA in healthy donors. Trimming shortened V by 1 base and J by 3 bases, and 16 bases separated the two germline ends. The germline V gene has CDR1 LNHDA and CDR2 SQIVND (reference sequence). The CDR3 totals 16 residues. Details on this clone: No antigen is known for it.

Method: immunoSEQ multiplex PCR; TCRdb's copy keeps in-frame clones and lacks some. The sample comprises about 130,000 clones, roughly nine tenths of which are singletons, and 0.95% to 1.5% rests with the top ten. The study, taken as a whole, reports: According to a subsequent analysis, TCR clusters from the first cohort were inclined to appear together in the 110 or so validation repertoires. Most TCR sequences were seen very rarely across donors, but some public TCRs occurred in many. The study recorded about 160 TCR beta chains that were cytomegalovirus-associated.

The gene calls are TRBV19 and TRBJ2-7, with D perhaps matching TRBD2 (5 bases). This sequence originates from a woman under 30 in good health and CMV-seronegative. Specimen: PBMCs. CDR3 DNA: TGTGCCAGTAGTATAGGTTCGGGGAGTCCCTTCTACGAGCAGTACTTC. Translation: CASSIGSGSPFYEQYF. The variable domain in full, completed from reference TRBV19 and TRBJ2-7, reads DGGITQSPKYLFRKEGQNVTLSCEQNLNHDAMYWYRQDPGQGLRLIYYSQIVNDFQKGDIAEGYSVSREKKESFPLTVTSAQKNPTAFYLCASSIGSGSPFYEQYFGPGTRLTVT.